The 30 T cell receptor beta chains below all came from one sample that was sequenced in a study of T cell responses to AZD1222 COVID-19 vaccine. Profiled with immunoSEQ multiplex PCR; TCRdb holds only in-frame clones, not every one. The repertoire holds tens of thousands of clones, with roughly 84% as singletons. The sample in question was peripheral blood, obtained on day 0 of AZD1222 vaccination. The receptor set was obtained from an adult in good health.

A few counts support this clone. The rearrangement uses TRBV7-9 and TRBJ1-4; no reliable D call. Trimming cost V 4 bases and J 7 bases, with 10 bases left between them. This CDR3 is 13 amino acids long. Germline-derived CDR1 and CDR2 are SEHNR and FQNEAQ (reference sequence). The DNA of the CDR3 is TGTGCCAGCAGCTCCCACCCAAGTGAAAAACTGTTTTTT. This translates into CASSSHPSEKLFF.

The rearrangement joins TRBV29-1 to TRBJ2-7, with TRBD1 matching over 8 bases. The germline CDR1 and CDR2 sequences are SQVTM and ANQGSEA. The CDR3 runs to 13 residues. V dropped 5 bases and J dropped 4; count of bases not matched to a gene: 7. The CDR3 DNA is TGCAGCGTTAGACAGGGGAATAATTACGAGCAGTACTTC. Protein sequence: CSVRQGNNYEQYF.

This chain links TRBV6-5 with TRBJ2-7, with D possibly matching TRBD2 (5 bases). This CDR3 contains 12 residues. The V gene's germline CDR1 is MNHEY and CDR2 SVGAGI. Trimming took off 2 bases at V and 7 bases at J, with 9 bases between the two ends. The CDR3 spells CASSYAPGEQYF. CDR3 bases: TGTGCCAGCAGTTACGCCCCGGGGGAGCAGTACTTC.

This chain joins TRBV27 and TRBJ2-2, with D possibly being TRBD2 (6 bases). V was pared by 4 bases and J by 4 bases, with 13 bases between. CDR1 is MNHEY and CDR2 is SMNVEV in the germline V gene (reference sequence). The length of the CDR3 is 15 residues. This CDR3 reads CASSSTSPVTGELFF. The CDR3 DNA reads TGTGCCAGCAGTTCTACTAGCCCCGTCACCGGGGAGCTGTTTTTT.

The chain uses TRBV7-8 and TRBJ2-4, with D unclear. Germline CDR1 reads SGHVS; CDR2 reads FQNEAQ. Trimming removed 5 bases at V and 0 bases at J, with 11 bases between. CDR3 length: 15 amino acids. Here the CDR3 DNA reads TGTGCCAGCAGCCCTAGATCGACAGCCAAAAACATTCAGTACTTC. Encoded protein: CASSPRSTAKNIQYF.

The chain employs TRBV4-3 and TRBJ2-5, with TRBD2 matching over 8 bases. The junction had 15 bases not matched to a gene; V was cut back by 4 bases and J by 5 bases. Germline lookup yields CDR1 LGHNA and CDR2 YSLEER. The CDR3 has 17 residues. The DNA for the CDR3 is TGCGCCAGCAGCCGCACCGGGACTAGGGATTTGAGGGAGACCCAGTACTTC. Its protein product is CASSRTGTRDLRETQYF.

This rearrangement joins TRBV7-2 to TRBJ1-4; 7 nucleotides agree with TRBD1. CDR3 length equals 15 residues. Per germline, CDR1 SGHTA and CDR2 FQGNSA. Trimming at V came to 5 bases and at J to 8 bases, leaving 11 bases not matched to a gene. Here the CDR3 reads CASSKPPGQSEKLFF. The CDR3 coding sequence is TGTGCCAGCAGCAAGCCCCCGGGACAGTCAGAAAAACTGTTTTTT.

The chain recombines TRBV5-1 with TRBJ1-2; 7 bases are shared with TRBD1. The CDR3 has 14 amino acids. From germline, CDR1 is SGHRS and CDR2 YFSETQ. The ends lost 3 bases at V and 3 bases at J; junction bases unmatched: 5. The CDR3 sequence is CASSWSGTDYGYTF. CDR3 sequence (DNA): TGCGCCAGCAGCTGGTCCGGGACAGACTATGGCTACACCTTC.

This chain links TRBV15 with TRBJ2-7; D gene unclear. This CDR3 is built from 13 residues. The germline gives CDR1 LNHNV, CDR2 YYDKDF (reference sequence). The V and J ends lost 4 bases and 5 bases respectively, with 12 bases between them. The CDR3 nucleotides are TGTGCCACCAGCATCCCTGAGGTCCACGAGCAGTACTTC. Translating it yields CATSIPEVHEQYF.

The J gene is TRBJ2-5, the V gene TRBV6-6; 8 bases match TRBD1. Germline assignment: CDR1 MNHNY and CDR2 SVGAGI (reference sequence). The CDR3 sequence is 13 residues long. The V segment lost 5 bases and the J segment 4 bases; nucleotides outside the gene matches: 3. CDR3 nucleotide sequence: TGTGCCAGCAGTAGACAGGGGAGAGAGACCCAGTACTTC. Protein product: CASSRQGRETQYF.

The chain recombines TRBV27 with TRBJ1-3; D is possibly TRBD1 (6 bases). Between the trimmed V and J ends, which lost 2 bases and 2 bases, there was a span of 10 bases. The CDR3 covers 15 residues. The V gene's germline CDR1 is MNHEY and CDR2 SMNVEV (reference sequence). The CDR3 DNA is TGTGCCAGCAGTTTAACAGGGTTTGCTGGAAACACCATATATTTT. The encoded protein is CASSLTGFAGNTIYF.

The J gene is TRBJ1-5, the V gene TRBV11-3, with unresolved D. Trimming took 6 bases from V and 3 from J, leaving 21 bases between them. The CDR3 runs 17 residues. Germline V gene sequence: CDR1 SGHNT, CDR2 YENEEA. The CDR3 loop reads CASRRLNPTVNNQPQHF. The CDR3 DNA reads TGTGCCAGCAGAAGACTCAACCCGACGGTTAACAATCAGCCCCAGCATTTT.

J is TRBJ1-2 and V is TRBV27, with 7 bases aligning to TRBD1. V was pared by 1 base and J by 6 bases, with 5 bases of the junction left unmatched. CDR3 size: 14 residues. Per the germline V gene, CDR1 is MNHEY and CDR2 is SMNVEV (reference sequence). The CDR3 DNA sequence: TGTGCCAGCAGTTTATTGGGAGGGGGCCATGGCTACACCTTC. It specifies CASSLLGGGHGYTF.

This sequence joins TRBV7-2 and TRBJ1-2; D gene ambiguous. The CDR3 runs to 14 residues. The germline V gene encodes CDR1 SGHTA and CDR2 FQGNSA. Trimming left V 2 bases short and J 2 bases short, with 9 bases between. The chain's CDR3 is CASSLSARNYGYTF. The CDR3 DNA follows: TGTGCCAGCAGCTTATCCGCGAGAAACTATGGCTACACCTTC.

This chain uses TRBV7-3 with TRBJ2-3, with D hard to call. This CDR3 spans 15 amino acids. The V end lost 1 base, the J end lost 6 bases, and 14 bases lay between the germline ends. Germline V gene lookup returns CDR1 SGHTA and CDR2 FQGTGA. The CDR3 nucleotides read TGTGCCAGCAGCTTAAACGGTGGGATAATTGATACGCAGTATTTT. It is translated as CASSLNGGIIDTQYF.

The CDR3 coding sequence is TGTGCCAGCAGCTTAGAAGCTTCCCCCTACGAGCAGTACTTC. Protein product: CASSLEASPYEQYF. J is TRBJ2-7 and V is TRBV13, with D hard to call. Trimming shortened V by 1 base and J by 2 bases, and 9 bases separated the two germline ends. Germline loops: CDR1 PRHDT, CDR2 FYEKMQ (reference sequence). This CDR3 has 14 residues. The variable domain in full, completed from reference TRBV13 and TRBJ2-7, reads AAGVIQSPRHLIKEKRETATLKCYPIPRHDTVYWYQQGPGQDPQFLISFYEKMQSDKGSIPDRFSAQQFSDYHSELNMSSLELGDSALYFCASSLEASPYEQYFGPGTRLTVT.

The genes are TRBV19 and TRBJ1-6, with D tentatively TRBD1 (6 bases). Germline V gene sequence: CDR1 LNHDA, CDR2 SQIVND (reference sequence). Trimming took off 2 bases at V and 8 bases at J, with 13 bases between the two ends. CDR3 length: 15 amino acids. This CDR3 reads CASSITGRGDSPLHF. CDR3 bases: TGTGCCAGTAGTATAACCGGCAGGGGAGATTCACCCCTCCACTTT.

This rearrangement joins TRBV19 to TRBJ1-5; TRBD1 matches at 12 bases. The germline CDR1 and CDR2 sequences are LNHDA and SQIVND (reference sequence). V shed 5 bases and J 4 bases; nucleotides not matched to a gene: 6. CDR3 length: 16 residues. CDR3 sequence: CASSGTGGEYNQPQHF. CDR3 bases: TGTGCCAGTAGTGGGACAGGGGGCGAGTATAATCAGCCCCAGCATTTT.

This clone was counted once. The J gene is TRBJ1-2, the V gene TRBV19; possible D gene TRBD1, 5 bases. CDR1 is LNHDA, CDR2 SQIVND, per germline (reference sequence). CDR3 length: 13 amino acids. Trimming shortened V by 3 bases and J by 7 bases, and 12 bases separated the two germline ends. The CDR3 DNA reads TGTGCCAGTAGTATCCAGTTAGGGGTTGGCTACACCTTC. Protein: CASSIQLGVGYTF.

This chain uses TRBV24-1 with TRBJ2-1; D remains unclear. Trimming took 3 bases from V and 1 from J, leaving 12 bases between them. The CDR3 sequence is 16 residues long. The germline V gene has CDR1 KGHDR and CDR2 SFDVKD. CDR3 residues: CATSDRWAGSYNEQFF. The DNA of the CDR3 is TGTGCCACCAGTGATCGCTGGGCAGGTTCCTACAATGAGCAGTTCTTC.

The rearrangement uses TRBV19 and TRBJ1-5, with D possibly matching TRBD1 (5 bases). This CDR3 contains 13 residues. The V end lost 6 bases, the J end lost 9 bases, and 15 bases lay between the germline ends. Germline CDR1 and CDR2: LNHDA and SQIVND (reference sequence). CDR3 nucleotides: TGTGCCAGTAGCGGCCGCCGTGGGGGGCCCCAGCATTTT. This translates into CASSGRRGGPQHF.

This rearrangement joins TRBV5-8 to TRBJ1-2; D not certain. CDR1 and CDR2 from the germline V gene are SGHTS and YDEGEE. The CDR3 has 13 residues. The V and J ends lost 5 bases and 3 bases respectively, with 11 bases between them. This CDR3 is CASSQNTDYGYTF. The CDR3, as DNA: TGTGCCAGCAGTCAGAACACTGACTATGGCTACACCTTC.

CDR3 sequence reads: CASRAGTGGQPQHF. Written as DNA, the CDR3 is TGTGCCAGCAGAGCCGGGACGGGGGGCCAGCCCCAGCATTTT. The rearrangement uses TRBV6-5 and TRBJ1-5, with D perhaps matching TRBD1 (6 bases). The CDR3 sequence is 14 residues long. Germline V CDR1 and CDR2: MNHEY, SVGAGI. Between the trimmed V and J ends, which lost 6 bases and 7 bases, there was a span of 16 bases.

V gene TRBV2 combines with J gene TRBJ1-2; TRBD1 matches 7 bases. J was trimmed by 5 bases and V by 1 base; bases with no gene match: 1. Germline loops: CDR1 SNHLY, CDR2 FYNNEI. The CDR3 runs to 13 residues. The CDR3 DNA follows: TGTGCCAGCAGTGAAGAGGGGGCTTATGGCTACACCTTC. The encoded protein is CASSEEGAYGYTF.

V and J are TRBV28 and TRBJ1-5; D not resolved. The germline V gene encodes CDR1 MDHEN and CDR2 SYDVKM. The CDR3 is made up of 14 amino acids. The V gene lost 10 bases and the J gene lost 2 bases, with 15 bases spanning the gap. CDR3 DNA: TGTGCCACCCTATCCCCATCGGGCAATCAGCCCCAGCATTTT. It yields the protein CATLSPSGNQPQHF.

The gene calls are TRBV5-1 and TRBJ1-2; TRBD1 might be the D (6 bases). Germline assignment: CDR1 SGHRS and CDR2 YFSETQ. The CDR3 sequence is 16 residues long. V dropped 4 bases and J dropped 2 bases, with 18 bases sitting between them. CDR3 nucleotide sequence: TGCGCCAGCAGCGACCGGGACATCCCGCGCAACTATGGCTACACCTTC. Its translation: CASSDRDIPRNYGYTF.

J is TRBJ1-6 and V is TRBV6-5; 9 nucleotides match TRBD1. The germline gives CDR1 MNHEY, CDR2 SVGAGI. V shed 9 bases, J shed 3 bases, and the junction held 3 bases outside the gene matches. This CDR3 is built from 14 residues. The CDR3 is CASGQGLYNSPLHF. The CDR3 DNA follows: TGTGCCAGTGGACAGGGGCTCTATAATTCACCCCTCCACTTT.

J is TRBJ2-1 and V is TRBV12-3 or TRBV12-4, with 9 nucleotides matching TRBD2. With V trimmed by 6 bases and J by 5 bases, 2 bases remained unmatched. The CDR3 covers 13 residues. CDR3 amino acids: CASRAGGHNEQFF. CDR3 DNA: TGTGCCAGCAGAGCGGGGGGTCACAATGAGCAGTTCTTC.

The CDR3 loop is CASSFKAEAFF. In DNA, the CDR3 is TGTGCCAGCAGTTTTAAGGCTGAAGCTTTCTTT. This chain uses TRBV6-5 with TRBJ1-1; the D is unclear. CDR1 and CDR2 from the germline V gene are MNHEY and SVGAGI. V shed 4 bases and J shed 6 bases, with 6 bases lying between them. The CDR3 is 11 residues long.

The chain carries TRBV5-4 and TRBJ2-1, with TRBD1 matching over 8 bases. V lost 4 bases and J lost 16; bases outside the gene matches: 10. This CDR3 is 12 amino acids long. Germline-derived CDR1 and CDR2 are SGHNT and YYREEE (reference sequence). The CDR3 loop reads CASSTLTGANFF. The DNA of the CDR3 is TGTGCCAGCAGCACCCTGACAGGGGCCAATTTCTTC.